This T cell receptor beta chain was recovered during a study of blood T cell repertoires in COVID-19. Recruitment covered some 25 US areas and drew participants whose ages spanned roughly 18 to 100 years. Participant-given clinical history determined each cohort assignment. Someone with COVID-19 had been met by exposed participants within 2 weeks before study entry. Trimming cost V 2 bases and J 7 bases; bases outside gene matches: 7. Per germline, CDR1 PRHDT and CDR2 FYEKMQ (reference sequence). CDR3 size: 16 residues. Assay used: immunoSEQ multiplex PCR; TCRdb lists only in-frame clones, some missing. Among over 200,000 clones listed, about 90% were seen once.

The clonotype comes from a woman aged 25 to 39 who had been exposed to COVID-19. The specimen sequenced was PBMCs or T cells enriched from blood (not recorded which). The chain combines TRBV13 with TRBJ2-1, with 11 bases lining up with TRBD2. The DNA of the CDR3 is TGTGCCAGCAGCTTAACTAGCGGGAGTTTAAGTAATGAGCAGTTCTTC. It translates to CASSLTSGSLSNEQFF.